A selection of T cell receptor beta chains follows, all from one sample in a study of T cell responses to AZD1222 COVID-19 vaccine. Libraries were prepared by immunoSEQ multiplex PCR; TCRdb keeps only in-frame clonotypes and omits some of them. The data show around 100,000 clones, 80% to 85% seen once. The sequencing used peripheral blood, collected on day 0 of AZD1222 vaccination. These TCRs come from an adult in good health. Both conserved end residues are trimmed from each CDR3. The order of the fields is D gene, V gene, CDR3 protein. D genes are given only for firm matches.

D: -
V: TRBV6-5
CDR3: ASSSPYQPQH

D: -
V: TRBV7-2
CDR3: ASSLQQGNSPLH

D: -
V: TRBV3-1/TRBV3-2
CDR3: ASSLTANYGYT

D: -
V: TRBV28
CDR3: ASRRRNEKLF

D: TRBD1
V: TRBV5-8
CDR3: ASSRTGFNEKLF

D: -
V: TRBV28
CDR3: ASSSPRTAYSGNTIY

D: -
V: TRBV19
CDR3: ASSISSRYEQY

D: -
V: TRBV2
CDR3: ASSANEKLF

D: TRBD1
V: TRBV19
CDR3: ASSPSAGTGEAF

D: -
V: TRBV4-1
CDR3: ASSRQGVVTSPLH

D: -
V: TRBV5-5
CDR3: ASSPEIRRNTIY

D: -
V: TRBV5-6
CDR3: ASSPGVGRVAYEQY

D: TRBD2
V: TRBV10-1
CDR3: ARRLAGRQETQY

D: -
V: TRBV28
CDR3: ASTLGTYNEQF

D: TRBD2
V: TRBV5-1
CDR3: ASSPRAGVLKNEQF

D: -
V: TRBV6-5
CDR3: ASAKRASSYNEQF

D: -
V: TRBV18
CDR3: ASSPRGTDEAF

D: -
V: TRBV11-1
CDR3: ASSLDSSYNSPLH

D: -
V: TRBV7-8
CDR3: ASSLGTSHYIQY

D: -
V: TRBV11-2
CDR3: ASSQIGQPQH

D: -
V: TRBV7-7
CDR3: ASSLDSFNEQF

D: TRBD2
V: TRBV19
CDR3: ASSMQRERYEQY

D: -
V: TRBV7-9
CDR3: ASSLEGGYGYT

D: TRBD1
V: TRBV5-4
CDR3: ASSPGTAGNSPLH

D: -
V: TRBV5-1
CDR3: ASSERGDTDTQY

D: -
V: TRBV7-9
CDR3: ASGSGGGSRPQH

D: -
V: TRBV19
CDR3: ASSNPNTGELF

D: TRBD1
V: TRBV6-6
CDR3: ASSYEGAGQPQH

D: TRBD1
V: TRBV2
CDR3: ASSDFTGGEQY